Sequencing of this T cell receptor (beta chain) was carried out in a study of tumor-infiltrating lymphocytes in primary liver carcinoma. As regards this clonotype: Antigen: not known. A much larger clone is a single base away; this may be a read error.

Synthesis of TCR beta cDNA was carried out from around 500 ng total RNA with a constant-region primer. For TCR beta, libraries were produced by three nested multiplex PCR rounds using slightly modified ARM-PCR. In TCRdb, the multiplex PCR reads were re-called with MiXCR into one record per CDR3 protein. The data hold about 310,000 distinct CDR3 sequences, with less than 75% observed a single time. Study-wide findings and caveats: Lower overlap was observed for tumor-adjacent and tumor-blood pairs relative to tumor region pairs.

The blood RNA (from unsorted whole blood) was obtained, and germline DNA was also extracted. The origin of this receptor is a man in his forties or fifties with primary liver carcinoma and hepatitis B virus infection. Sequencing was done on a sample of peripheral blood.

The CDR3 loop reads CSVAHGTGGLNEQFF. In nucleotides, the CDR3 is TGCAGCGTTGCCCACGGGACAGGGGGCTTGAATGAGCAGTTCTTC. This chain joins TRBV29-1 and TRBJ2-1, with 12 nucleotides matching TRBD1. The V and J ends lost 4 bases and 7 bases, in that order; junction bases with no gene match: 8. From germline, CDR1 is SQVTM and CDR2 ANQGSEA. There are 15 residues in the CDR3.